Included here is one T cell receptor (beta chain) sequence, with context. Its antigen specificity is not known. No much larger clone is present one base from it, and per-base qualities are unavailable. The sample originates from a study of early T cells in non-severe SARS-CoV-2 infection (dated by TCRdb to the early 2020s). The study in broad terms: Because TCR sequencing was done on bulk RNA from unsorted whole blood, the alpha and beta chains could not be paired.

The library was generated by 5' RACE. TCRdb names NextSeq 500 as the instrument used. Unique molecular identifiers were attached to individual cDNA molecules in the TCR library protocol so that sequencing error and PCR bias could be corrected. Sequencing covered both TCR alpha and beta chains, and within each sample the abundances of alpha and beta sequences were tightly co-correlated. On the authors' methods: Decombinator V4 was used to perform V gene, J gene and CDR3 annotation of TCR sequences. TCRs were defined as expanded if a significant change between any two time points was detected under a Poisson model with p below 0.0001. TCR abundances were normalised to the total number of TCRs sequenced in each sample and reported as counts per million. MAIT TCRs were defined by TRAV1-2 paired with TRAJ12, TRAJ20 or TRAJ33, and iNKT TCRs by TRAV10 paired with TRAJ18. VDJdb, accessed 1 November 2021, was searched for CMV, EBV and SARS-CoV-2 annotated TCRs, with TCRs annotated for multiple antigens excluded. TCRdb's own reprocessing of the public reads used fastp at Q25 and MiXCR and kept productive beta chains. Here each entry gathers all rows of one CDR3 protein and keeps the most common genes and DNA. It is TCRdb's table, rather than the study itself, that gives the V and J calls and clone size. This sample comprises roughly 56,000 distinct CDR3 sequences, about 10% of them detected only once. Roughly 6% of the sample rests with the top ten.

Germline trimming amounts to 4 bases on V and 6 bases on J, with 7 as the count of junction bases outside the gene matches. Reading the germline V gene gives CDR1 MNHEY and CDR2 SVGEGT. Including the terminal cysteine and phenylalanine, the CDR3 comprises 15 residues. Only CDR3 DNA remains: 45 bases, in frame from the first base. The study was a case-control design nested within a healthcare worker cohort in London, UK, with weekly nasopharyngeal swab PCR tests and blood sampling. Healthcare workers were enrolled in the week of the UK lockdown, from 23 to 31 March 2020, and were followed every week for up to roughly 15 weeks. Summary of the overall study and its limitations: Matching against VDJdb was skewed toward anti-spike CD8 responses, likely underestimated virus-specific expansions, and missed private and CD4 specificities.

The specimen sequenced was whole blood. Recombination joined TRBV6-2 or TRBV6-3 with TRBJ2-1; TRBD2 lines up with 9 middle nucleotides. The sequence was collected from an adult who was a healthcare worker with PCR-confirmed SARS-CoV-2 infection or an uninfected control (not recorded which). The CDR3 region has the sequence CASSSMLAGLNEQFF. The DNA reads as follows: TGTGCCAGCAGTTCCATGCTAGCGGGACTCAATGAGCAGTTCTTC.